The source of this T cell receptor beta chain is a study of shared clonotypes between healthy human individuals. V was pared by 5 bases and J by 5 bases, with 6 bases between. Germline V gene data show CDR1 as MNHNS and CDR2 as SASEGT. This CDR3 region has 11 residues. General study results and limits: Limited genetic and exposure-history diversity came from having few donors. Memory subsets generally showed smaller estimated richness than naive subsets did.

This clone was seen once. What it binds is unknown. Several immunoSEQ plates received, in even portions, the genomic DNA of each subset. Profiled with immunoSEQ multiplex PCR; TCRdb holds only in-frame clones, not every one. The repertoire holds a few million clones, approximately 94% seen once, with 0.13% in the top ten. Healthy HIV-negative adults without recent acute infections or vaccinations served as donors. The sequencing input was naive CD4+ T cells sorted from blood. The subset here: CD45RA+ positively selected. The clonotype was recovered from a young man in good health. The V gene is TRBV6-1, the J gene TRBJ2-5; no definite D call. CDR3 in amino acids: CASSPWETQYF. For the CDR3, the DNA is TGTGCCAGCAGTCCCTGGGAGACCCAGTACTTC.